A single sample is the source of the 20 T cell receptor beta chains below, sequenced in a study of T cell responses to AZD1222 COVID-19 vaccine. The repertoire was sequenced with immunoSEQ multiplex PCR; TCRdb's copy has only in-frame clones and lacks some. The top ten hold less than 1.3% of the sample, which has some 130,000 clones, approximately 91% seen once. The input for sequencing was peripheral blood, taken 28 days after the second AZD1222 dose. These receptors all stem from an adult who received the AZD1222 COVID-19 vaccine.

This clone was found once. The DNA of the CDR3 is TGCGCCAGCAGCGAGGGCGCCGCCTACGAGCAGTACTTC. Protein: CASSEGAAYEQYF. The chain has TRBV5-1 and TRBJ2-7; D might be TRBD2 (5 bases). Trimming stripped 4 bases from V and 2 bases from J, with 10 bases between. The V gene's germline CDR1 is SGHRS and CDR2 YFSETQ. The CDR3 has 13 residues.

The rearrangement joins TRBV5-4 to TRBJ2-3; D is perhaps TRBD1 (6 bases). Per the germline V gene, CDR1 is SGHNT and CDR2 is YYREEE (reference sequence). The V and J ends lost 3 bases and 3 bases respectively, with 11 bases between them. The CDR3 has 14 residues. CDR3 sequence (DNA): TGTGCCAGCAGCTGGGGTGACAGGACAGATACGCAGTATTTT. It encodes CASSWGDRTDTQYF.

The CDR3: CATSRGGWETQYF. The CDR3 region has the DNA TGTGCCACCAGCAGAGGGGGCTGGGAGACCCAGTACTTC. This chain joins TRBV15 and TRBJ2-5, with a possible D match to TRBD1 (5 bases). CDR1 and CDR2 (germline): LNHNV, YYDKDF (reference sequence). The CDR3 totals 13 residues. V was shortened by 1 base and J by 5 bases, with 8 bases between the two germline ends. Full variable domain (remainder filled in from reference TRBV15 and TRBJ2-5): DAMVIQNPRYQVTQFGKPVTLSCSQTLNHNVMYWYQQKSSQAPKLLFHYYDKDFNNEADTPDNFQSRRPNTSFCFLDIRSPGLGDTAMYLCATSRGGWETQYFGPGTRLLVL.

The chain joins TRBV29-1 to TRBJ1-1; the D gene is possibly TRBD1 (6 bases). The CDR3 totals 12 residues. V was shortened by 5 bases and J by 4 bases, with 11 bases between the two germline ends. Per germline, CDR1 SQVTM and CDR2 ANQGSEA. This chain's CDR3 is CSVCPRGTEAFF. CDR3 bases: TGCAGCGTTTGTCCCAGGGGCACTGAAGCTTTCTTT.

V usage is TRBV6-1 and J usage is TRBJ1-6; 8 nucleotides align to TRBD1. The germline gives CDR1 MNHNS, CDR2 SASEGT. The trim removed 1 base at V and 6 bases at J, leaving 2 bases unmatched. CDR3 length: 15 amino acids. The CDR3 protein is CASSEGTGFNSPLHF. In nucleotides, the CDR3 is TGTGCCAGCAGTGAAGGGACAGGGTTTAATTCACCCCTCCACTTT.

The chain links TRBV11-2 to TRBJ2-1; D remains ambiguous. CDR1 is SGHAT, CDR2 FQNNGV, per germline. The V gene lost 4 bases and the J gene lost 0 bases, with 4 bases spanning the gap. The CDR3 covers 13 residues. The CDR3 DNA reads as TGTGCCAGCAGCTGGAGCTCCTACAATGAGCAGTTCTTC. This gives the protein CASSWSSYNEQFF.

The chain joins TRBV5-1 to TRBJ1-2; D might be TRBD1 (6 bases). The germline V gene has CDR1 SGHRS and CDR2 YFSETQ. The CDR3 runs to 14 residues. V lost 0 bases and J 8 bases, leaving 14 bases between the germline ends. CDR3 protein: CASSLAAGARGYTF. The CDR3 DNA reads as TGCGCCAGCAGCTTGGCCGCGGGGGCGCGAGGCTACACCTTC.

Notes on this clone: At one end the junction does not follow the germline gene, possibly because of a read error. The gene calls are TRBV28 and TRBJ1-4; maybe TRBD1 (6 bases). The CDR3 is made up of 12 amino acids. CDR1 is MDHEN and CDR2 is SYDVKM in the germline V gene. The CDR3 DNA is TGTGCCAGCAGTTTGAGTTACCGGGACACCAGTTTT. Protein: CASSLSYRDTSF.

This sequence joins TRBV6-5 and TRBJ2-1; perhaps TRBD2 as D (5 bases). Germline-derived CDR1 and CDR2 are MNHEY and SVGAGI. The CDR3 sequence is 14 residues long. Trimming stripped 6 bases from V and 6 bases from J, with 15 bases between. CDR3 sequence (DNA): TGTGCCAGCAGCCAACTAGGGTTGGGCAATGAGCAGTTCTTC. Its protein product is CASSQLGLGNEQFF.

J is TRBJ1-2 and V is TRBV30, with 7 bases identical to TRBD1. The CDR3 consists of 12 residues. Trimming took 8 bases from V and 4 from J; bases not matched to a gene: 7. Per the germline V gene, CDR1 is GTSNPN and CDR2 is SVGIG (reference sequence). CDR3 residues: CATRDRFYGYTF. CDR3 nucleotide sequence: TGTGCCACACGGGACAGATTCTATGGCTACACCTTC.

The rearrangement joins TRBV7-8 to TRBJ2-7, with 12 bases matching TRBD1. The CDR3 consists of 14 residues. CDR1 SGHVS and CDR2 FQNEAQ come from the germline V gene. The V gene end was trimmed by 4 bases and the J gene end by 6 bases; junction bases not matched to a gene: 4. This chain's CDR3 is CASSSRDRGLEQYF. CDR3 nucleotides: TGTGCCAGCAGCTCCAGGGACAGGGGGCTCGAGCAGTACTTC.

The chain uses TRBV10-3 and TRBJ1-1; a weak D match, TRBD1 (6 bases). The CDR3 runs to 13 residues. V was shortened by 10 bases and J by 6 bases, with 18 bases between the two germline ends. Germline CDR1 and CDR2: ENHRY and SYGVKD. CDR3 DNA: TGTGCCACGAACTACAGGGATTTCGCTGAAGCTTTCTTT. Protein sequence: CATNYRDFAEAFF.

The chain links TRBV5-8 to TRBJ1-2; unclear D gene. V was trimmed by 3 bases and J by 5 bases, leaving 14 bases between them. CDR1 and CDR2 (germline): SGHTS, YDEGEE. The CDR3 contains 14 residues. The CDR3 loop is CASSWRVGAYGYTF. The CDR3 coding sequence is TGTGCCAGCAGCTGGCGGGTCGGCGCTTATGGCTACACCTTC.

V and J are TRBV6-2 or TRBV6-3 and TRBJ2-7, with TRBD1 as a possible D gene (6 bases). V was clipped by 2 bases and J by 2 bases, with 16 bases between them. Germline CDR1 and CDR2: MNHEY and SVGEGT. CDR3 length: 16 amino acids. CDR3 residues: CASSYGPGHQTYEQYF. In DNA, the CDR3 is TGTGCCAGCAGTTACGGCCCGGGACACCAAACCTACGAGCAGTACTTC.

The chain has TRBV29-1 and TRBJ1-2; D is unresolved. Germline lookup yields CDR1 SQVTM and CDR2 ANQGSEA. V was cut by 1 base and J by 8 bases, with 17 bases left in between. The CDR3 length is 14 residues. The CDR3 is CSVEGRANLMGYTF. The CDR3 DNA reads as TGCAGCGTTGAAGGACGGGCCAACCTAATGGGCTACACCTTC.

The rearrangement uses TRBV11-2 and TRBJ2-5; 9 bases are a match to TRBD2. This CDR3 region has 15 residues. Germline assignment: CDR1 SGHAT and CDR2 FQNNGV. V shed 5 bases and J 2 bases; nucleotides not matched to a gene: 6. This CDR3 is CASSPGAGGQETQYF. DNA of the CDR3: TGTGCCAGCAGCCCCGGGGCGGGAGGGCAAGAGACCCAGTACTTC.

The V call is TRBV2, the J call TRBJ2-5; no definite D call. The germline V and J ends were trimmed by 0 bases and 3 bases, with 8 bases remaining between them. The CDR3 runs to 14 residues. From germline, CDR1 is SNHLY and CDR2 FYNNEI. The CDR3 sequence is CASSEAPAKETQYF. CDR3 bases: TGTGCCAGCAGTGAAGCTCCAGCGAAAGAGACCCAGTACTTC.

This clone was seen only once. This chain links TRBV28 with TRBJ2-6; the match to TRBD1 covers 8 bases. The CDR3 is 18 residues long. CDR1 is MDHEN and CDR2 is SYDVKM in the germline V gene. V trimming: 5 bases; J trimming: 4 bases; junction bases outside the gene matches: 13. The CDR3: CASSVAGGAFTGANVLTF. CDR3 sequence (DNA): TGTGCCAGCAGTGTGGCAGGGGGCGCATTTACCGGGGCCAACGTCCTGACTTTC.

CDR3 loop: CASSLGQVAQYF. As DNA, the CDR3 is TGTGCCAGCAGCCTAGGACAGGTGGCGCAGTATTTT. The chain recombines TRBV5-6 with TRBJ2-3; the match to TRBD1 covers 7 bases. Losses at the gene ends were 4 bases for V and 10 bases for J; bases not matched to a gene: 6. This CDR3 region has 12 residues. CDR1 and CDR2 from the germline V gene are SGHDT and YYEEEE.

For the CDR3, the DNA is TGTGCCAGTACCCCAGGGAGGACTACGTACAATGAGCAGTTCTTC. This gives the protein CASTPGRTTYNEQFF. The genes are TRBV19 and TRBJ2-1, with D tentatively TRBD2 (6 bases). This CDR3 region has 15 residues. Germline V gene data show CDR1 as LNHDA and CDR2 as SQIVND (reference sequence). The V and J ends lost 7 bases and 4 bases respectively, with 17 bases between them.